This TCR beta chain was identified in a study of monozygotic twins with inflammatory bowel disease. The study, taken as a whole, reports: IBD patients displayed reduced TCRbeta diversity (inverse Simpson) when set against healthy co-twins.

TCRdb reprocessed the 5' RACE reads and stores each CDR3 protein as one record, lacking DNA. Here the sample table reports some 440,000 distinct CDR3 sequences. Germline V gene sequence: CDR1 SEHNR, CDR2 FQNEAQ (reference sequence). The CDR3 sequence is 14 residues long. A note on this clonotype: Its target is not known.

One blood sample of about 2.5 ml was taken from each donor. Skipping T cell sorting, the study isolated total RNA directly from whole blood. The gene calls are TRBV7-9 and TRBJ1-1; TCRdb indicates TRBD1, and absent DNA this call remains unverified. The sequence derives from a human donor with ulcerative colitis or Crohn's disease, or a healthy co-twin of an affected twin (not recorded which). The specimen was blood. CDR3: CASSPGTALTEAFF.